This record looks at one T cell receptor (beta chain) sequence and its context. Its target is unknown. Any history of autoimmune disease or systemic immunosuppression disqualified patients. CDR1 is DFQATT and CDR2 is SNEGSKA in the germline V gene (reference sequence). V lost 4 bases, J lost 3 bases, and 6 bases lay in between. The CDR3 runs 11 residues. This specimen comes from a study of OX40 agonist ivuxolimab in advanced cancers. Overall study findings and caveats: The investigators did not determine what antigen specificity the expanded peripheral T cells had.

Generated by immunoSEQ multiplex PCR, the TCRdb table keeps only in-frame clones and is missing some. The data contain 40,000 to 60,000 clones, around 84% of them singletons. The J gene is TRBJ2-5, the V gene TRBV20-1; no clear D gene. The receptor was derived from an adult with an advanced solid tumor such as melanoma, head and neck, liver or kidney cancer. The source material was CD4+ or CD8+ T cells sorted from blood, sampled in a trial of the OX40 agonist ivuxolimab. DNA of the CDR3: TGCAGTGCTATAGGAGAAGAGACCCAGTACTTC. This translates into CSAIGEETQYF.